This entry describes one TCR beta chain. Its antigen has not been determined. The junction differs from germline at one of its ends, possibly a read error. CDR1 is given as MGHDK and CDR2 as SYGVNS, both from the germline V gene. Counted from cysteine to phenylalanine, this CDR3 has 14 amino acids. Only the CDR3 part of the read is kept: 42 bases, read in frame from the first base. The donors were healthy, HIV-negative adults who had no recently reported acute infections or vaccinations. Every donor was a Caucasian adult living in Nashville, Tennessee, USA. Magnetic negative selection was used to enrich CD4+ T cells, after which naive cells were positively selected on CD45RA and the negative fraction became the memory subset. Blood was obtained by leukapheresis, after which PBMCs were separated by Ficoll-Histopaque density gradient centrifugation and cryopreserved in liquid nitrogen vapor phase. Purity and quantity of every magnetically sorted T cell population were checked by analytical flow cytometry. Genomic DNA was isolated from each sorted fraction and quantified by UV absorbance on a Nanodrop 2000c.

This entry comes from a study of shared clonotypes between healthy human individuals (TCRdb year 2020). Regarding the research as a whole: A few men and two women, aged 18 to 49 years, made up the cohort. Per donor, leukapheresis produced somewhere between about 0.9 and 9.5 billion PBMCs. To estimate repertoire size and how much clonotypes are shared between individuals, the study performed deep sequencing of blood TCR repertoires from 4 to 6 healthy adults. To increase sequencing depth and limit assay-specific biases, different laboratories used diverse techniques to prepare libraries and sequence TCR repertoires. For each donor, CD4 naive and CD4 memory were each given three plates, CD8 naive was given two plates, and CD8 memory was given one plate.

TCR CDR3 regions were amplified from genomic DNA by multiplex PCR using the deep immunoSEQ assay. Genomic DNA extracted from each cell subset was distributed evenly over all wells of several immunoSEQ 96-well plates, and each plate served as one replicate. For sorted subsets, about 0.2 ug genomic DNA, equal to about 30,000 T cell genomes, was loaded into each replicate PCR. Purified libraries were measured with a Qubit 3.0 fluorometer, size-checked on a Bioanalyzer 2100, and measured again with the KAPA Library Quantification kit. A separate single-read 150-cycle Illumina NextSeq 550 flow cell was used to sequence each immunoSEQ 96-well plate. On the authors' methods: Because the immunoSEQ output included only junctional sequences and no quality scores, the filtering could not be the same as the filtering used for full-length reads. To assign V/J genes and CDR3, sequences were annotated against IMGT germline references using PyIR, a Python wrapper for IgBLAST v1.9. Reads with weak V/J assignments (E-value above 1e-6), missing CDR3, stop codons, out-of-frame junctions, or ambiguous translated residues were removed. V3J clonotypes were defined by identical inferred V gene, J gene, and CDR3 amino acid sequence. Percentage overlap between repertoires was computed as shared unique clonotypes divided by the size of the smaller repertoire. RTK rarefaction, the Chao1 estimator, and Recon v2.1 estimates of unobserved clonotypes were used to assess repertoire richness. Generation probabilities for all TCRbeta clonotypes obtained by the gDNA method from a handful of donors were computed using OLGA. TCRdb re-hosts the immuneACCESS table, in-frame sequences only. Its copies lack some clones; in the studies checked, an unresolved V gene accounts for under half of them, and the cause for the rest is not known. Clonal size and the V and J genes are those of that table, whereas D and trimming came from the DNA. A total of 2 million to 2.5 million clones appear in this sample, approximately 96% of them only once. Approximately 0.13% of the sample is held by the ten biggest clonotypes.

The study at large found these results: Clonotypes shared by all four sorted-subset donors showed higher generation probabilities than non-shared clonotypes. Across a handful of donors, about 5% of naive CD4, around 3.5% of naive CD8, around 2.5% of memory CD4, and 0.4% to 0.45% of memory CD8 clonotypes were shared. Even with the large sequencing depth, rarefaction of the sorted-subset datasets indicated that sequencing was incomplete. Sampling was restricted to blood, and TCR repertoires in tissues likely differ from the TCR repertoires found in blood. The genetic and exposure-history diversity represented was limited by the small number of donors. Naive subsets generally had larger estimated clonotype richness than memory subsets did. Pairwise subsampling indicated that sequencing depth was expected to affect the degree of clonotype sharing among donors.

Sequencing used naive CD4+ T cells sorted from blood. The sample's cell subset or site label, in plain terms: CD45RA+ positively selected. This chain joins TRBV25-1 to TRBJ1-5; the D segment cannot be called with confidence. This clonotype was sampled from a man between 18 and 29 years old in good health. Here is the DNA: TGTGCCAGCAGTGGTCAGACCTATAATCATCCCCAGCATTTT. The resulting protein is CASSGQTYNHPQHF.